A selection of T cell receptor beta chains follows, all from one sample in a study of sequential checkpoint blockade in melanoma. Some clones are missing from TCRdb's copy, which holds only in-frame ones; the method was immunoSEQ multiplex PCR. Among some 15,000 clones listed, approximately 74% were seen once. The sequences come from CD8+ T cells sorted from blood (inferred from file names), collected from a patient given nivolumab and ipilimumab in sequence. The receptors shown here come from a human donor with melanoma. Both conserved end residues are part of each CDR3. A D gene is named only where the DNA matches it firmly. Only some rows state a clone size, as once, few, many or a class for expanded clones.

>.|TRBJ2-2|.|TRBV7-9
TGTGCCAGCAGCTTAGCCATCGGCAGGGGATCCGGGGAGCTGTTTTTT
CASSLAIGRGSGELFF
>once|TRBJ2-5|TRBD1|TRBV19
TGTGCCAGTAGTATGATGTCAGGGGGAGAGACCCAGTACTTC
CASSMMSGGETQYF
>.|TRBJ1-2|TRBD1|TRBV5-8
TGTGCCAGCAGCGTCCGACAGGGGGCAGGAGGCTACACCTTC
CASSVRQGAGGYTF
>.|TRBJ2-1|TRBD2|TRBV7-9
TGTGCCAGCAGCTTTACAGCAAGCGGGGGGACCGATGAGCAGTTCTTC
CASSFTASGGTDEQFF
>.|TRBJ1-1|.|TRBV9
TGTGCCAGCAGCGTAGTCAAGAACACTGAAGCTTTCTTT
CASSVVKNTEAFF
>.|TRBJ2-7|.|TRBV27
TGTGCCAGCAGTCCCAGGGGACACTACGAGCAGTACTTC
CASSPRGHYEQYF
>few|TRBJ2-7|.|TRBV7-9
TGTGCCAGCAGCGATCTAGCGAGTTCCTACGAGCAGTACTTC
CASSDLASSYEQYF
>.|TRBJ2-3|TRBD2|TRBV6-4
TGTGCCAGCAGTGACAGTAGCGGGGGAACAGATACGCAGTATTTT
CASSDSSGGTDTQYF
>.|TRBJ2-3|.|TRBV25-1
TGTGCCACTCGGGGACTCCCGGGAGATACGCAGTATTTT
CATRGLPGDTQYF
>.|TRBJ2-3|TRBD2|TRBV4-1
TGCGCCAGCAGCTTTTCTAGCGGGAGTACAGATACGCAGTATTTT
CASSFSSGSTDTQYF
>.|TRBJ2-3|TRBD2|TRBV29-1
TGCAGCGTTGAAGGGCTAGCGGGATATGAAAGCACAGATACGCAGTATTTT
CSVEGLAGYESTDTQYF
>.|TRBJ1-3|.|TRBV5-6
TGTGCCAGCAGCTACTGGACTCTGGGATCTGGAAACACCATATATTTT
CASSYWTLGSGNTIYF
>.|TRBJ1-4|.|TRBV9
TGTGCCAGCAGCACCGAGGGGGACAAGGGTGAAAAACTGTTTTTT
CASSTEGDKGEKLFF
>few|TRBJ2-6|.|TRBV9
TGTGCCAGCAGCCCCCCGCGGGCTGGGGCCAACGTCCTGACTTTC
CASSPPRAGANVLTF
>.|TRBJ1-2|TRBD1|TRBV7-9
TGTGCCAGCAGCTTGGGGGCCCAGGGGGCTCGATATGGCTACACCTTC
CASSLGAQGARYGYTF
>.|TRBJ2-1|.|TRBV25-1
TGTCCCTCACCAACAGGGTACAATGAGCAGTTCTTC
CPSPTGYNEQFF
>.|TRBJ1-1|TRBD1|TRBV9
TGTGCCAGCAGCGCTCAGGGGGCGAACACTGAAGCTTTCTTT
CASSAQGANTEAFF
>.|TRBJ2-5|.|TRBV7-2
TGTGCCAGCAGCTTACAACTAGTAGTCCAAGAGACCCAGTACTTC
CASSLQLVVQETQYF
>.|TRBJ2-7|.|TRBV19
TGTGCCAGTAGTGCTTCTAGTAGCTCCTACGAGCAGTACTTC
CASSASSSSYEQYF
>medium-sized|TRBJ2-7|TRBD2|TRBV6-1
TGTGCCAGCAGTGGGCCCGTCACTAGCGTCCCCTACGAGCAGTACTTC
CASSGPVTSVPYEQYF
>.|TRBJ2-7|.|TRBV7-9
TGTGCCAGCAGCTCCCCAGGAGGCCCCGATATCTCCTACGAGCAGTACTTC
CASSSPGGPDISYEQYF
>few|TRBJ1-5|.|TRBV6-6
TGTGCCAGCAGATTATCAGGGATTAGCAATCAGCCCCAGCATTTT
CASRLSGISNQPQHF
>once|TRBJ2-1|.|TRBV19
TGTGCCAGTAGTATCCTGTCTAGCTTGGACAGTGAGCAGTTCTTC
CASSILSSLDSEQFF
>.|TRBJ2-1|TRBD2|TRBV29-1
TGCAGCGTTGAAGGTCTAGCGGGAGGTTGGCACTCCTACAATGAGCAGTTCTTC
CSVEGLAGGWHSYNEQFF
>.|TRBJ1-1|.|TRBV18
TGTGCCAGCTCACCGCCCGGAGATCACTTGAACACTGAAGCTTTCTTT
CASSPPGDHLNTEAFF
>.|TRBJ1-2|.|TRBV29-1
TGCAGCGTTGAAGAAAGAACAGCCCGAATGAATGGCTACACCTTC
CSVEERTARMNGYTF
>.|TRBJ2-1|TRBD2|TRBV7-9
TGTGCCAGCAGCTCCCTGACTAGCATGAACTACAATGAGCAGTTCTTC
CASSSLTSMNYNEQFF
>few|TRBJ2-1|.|TRBV6-5
TGTGCCAGCAGTCCGGACAGCATCACCTACAATGAGCAGTTCTTC
CASSPDSITYNEQFF